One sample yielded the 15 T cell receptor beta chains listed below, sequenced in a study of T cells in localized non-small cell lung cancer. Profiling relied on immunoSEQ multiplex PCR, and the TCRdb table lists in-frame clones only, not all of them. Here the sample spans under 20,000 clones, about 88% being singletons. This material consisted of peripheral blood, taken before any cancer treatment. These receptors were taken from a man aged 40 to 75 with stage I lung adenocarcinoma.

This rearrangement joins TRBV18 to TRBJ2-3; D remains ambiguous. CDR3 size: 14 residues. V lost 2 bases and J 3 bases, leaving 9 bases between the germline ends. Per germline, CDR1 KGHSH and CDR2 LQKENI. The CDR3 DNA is TGTGCCAGCTCACCATCAGCTAGAACAGATACGCAGTATTTT. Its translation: CASSPSARTDTQYF.

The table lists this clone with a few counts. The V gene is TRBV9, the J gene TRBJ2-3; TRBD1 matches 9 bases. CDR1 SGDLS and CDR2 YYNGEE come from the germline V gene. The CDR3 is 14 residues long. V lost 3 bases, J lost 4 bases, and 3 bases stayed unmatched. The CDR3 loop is CASSAHRGPDTQYF. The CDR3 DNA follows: TGTGCCAGCAGCGCACACAGGGGGCCAGATACGCAGTATTTT.

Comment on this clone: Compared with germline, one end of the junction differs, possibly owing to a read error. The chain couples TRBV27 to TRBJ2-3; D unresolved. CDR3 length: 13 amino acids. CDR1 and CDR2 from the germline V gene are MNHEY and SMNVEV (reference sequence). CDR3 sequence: CASSVSSTDTQYF. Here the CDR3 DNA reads TGTGCCAGCAGTGTATCCAGCACAGATACGCAGTATTTT.

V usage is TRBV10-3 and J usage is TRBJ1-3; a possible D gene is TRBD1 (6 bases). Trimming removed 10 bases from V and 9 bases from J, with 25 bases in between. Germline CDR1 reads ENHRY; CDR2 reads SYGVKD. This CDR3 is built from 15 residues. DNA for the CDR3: TGTGCCACCTCCCCCCCTAATCCACAGGGCGGCACCATATATTTT. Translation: CATSPPNPQGGTIYF.

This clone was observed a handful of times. Here the CDR3 reads CASSASGGRGGEQFF. The CDR3 DNA reads as TGTGCCAGCAGCGCCTCGGGCGGGAGAGGCGGTGAGCAGTTCTTC. The chain links TRBV7-9 to TRBJ2-1; the match to TRBD2 covers 7 bases. The CDR3 sequence is 15 residues long. The germline gives CDR1 SEHNR, CDR2 FQNEAQ (reference sequence). The V and J ends lost 5 bases and 9 bases, in that order; junction bases with no gene match: 13.

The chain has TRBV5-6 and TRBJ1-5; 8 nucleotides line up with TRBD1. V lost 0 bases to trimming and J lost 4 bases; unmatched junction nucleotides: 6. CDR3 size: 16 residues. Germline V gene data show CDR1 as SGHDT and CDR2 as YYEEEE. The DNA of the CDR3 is TGTGCCAGCAGCTTGGACGGGACAGGCAGGAATCAGCCCCAGCATTTT. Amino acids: CASSLDGTGRNQPQHF.

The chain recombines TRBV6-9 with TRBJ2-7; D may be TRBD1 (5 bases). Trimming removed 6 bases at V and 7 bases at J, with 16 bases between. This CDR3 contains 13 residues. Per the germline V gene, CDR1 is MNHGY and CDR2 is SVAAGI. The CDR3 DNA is TGTGCCAGCAGACCCTCAGGGCTTCGGGAGCAGTACTTC. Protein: CASRPSGLREQYF.

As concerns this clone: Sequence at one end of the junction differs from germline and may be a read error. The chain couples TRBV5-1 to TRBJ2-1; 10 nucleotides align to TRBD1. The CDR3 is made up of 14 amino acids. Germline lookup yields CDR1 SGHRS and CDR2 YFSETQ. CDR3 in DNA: TGCGCCAGCAGTTTGGGACAGGGGTACAATGAGCAGTTCTTC. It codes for CASSLGQGYNEQFF. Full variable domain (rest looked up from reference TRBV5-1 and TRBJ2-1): KAGVTQTPRYLIKTRGQQVTLSCSPISGHRSVSWYQQTPGQGLQFLFEYFSETQRNKGNFPGRFSGRQFSNSRSEMNVSTLELGDSALYLCASSLGQGYNEQFFGPGTRLTVL.

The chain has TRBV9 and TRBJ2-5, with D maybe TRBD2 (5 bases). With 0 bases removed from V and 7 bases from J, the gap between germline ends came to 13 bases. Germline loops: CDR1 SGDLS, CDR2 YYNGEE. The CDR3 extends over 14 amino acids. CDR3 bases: TGTGCCAGCAGCGTAGACTCCTCCAGCGGGACCCAGTACTTC. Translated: CASSVDSSSGTQYF.

This CDR3 reads CASSPLERVEQYF. The CDR3 DNA is TGTGCCAGCTCACCACTGGAGCGGGTCGAGCAGTACTTC. The gene calls are TRBV18 and TRBJ2-7, with D perhaps matching TRBD2 (6 bases). Trimming cost V 1 base and J 6 bases, with 10 bases left between them. The germline V gene encodes CDR1 KGHSH and CDR2 LQKENI. The CDR3 covers 13 residues.

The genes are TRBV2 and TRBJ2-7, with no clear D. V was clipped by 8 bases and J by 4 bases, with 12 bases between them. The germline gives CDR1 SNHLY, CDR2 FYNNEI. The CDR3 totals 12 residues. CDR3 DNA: TGTGCCAGCCGACTTGATCTTTACGAGCAGTACTTC. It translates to CASRLDLYEQYF.

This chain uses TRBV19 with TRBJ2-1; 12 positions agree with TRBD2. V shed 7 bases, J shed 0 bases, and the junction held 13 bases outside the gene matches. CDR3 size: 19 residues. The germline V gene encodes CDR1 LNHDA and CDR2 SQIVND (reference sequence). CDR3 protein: CASTPGGLAGGSSYNEQFF. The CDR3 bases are TGTGCCAGTACCCCAGGGGGACTAGCGGGCGGAAGCTCCTACAATGAGCAGTTCTTC.

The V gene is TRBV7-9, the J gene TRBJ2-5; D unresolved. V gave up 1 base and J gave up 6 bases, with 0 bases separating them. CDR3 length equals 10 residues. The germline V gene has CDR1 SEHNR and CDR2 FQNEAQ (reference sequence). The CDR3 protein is CASSLETQYF. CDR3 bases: TGTGCCAGCAGCTTAGAGACCCAGTACTTC.

The CDR3 loop is CASMASRELFF. In nucleotides, the CDR3 is TGTGCCAGCATGGCCTCCAGGGAGCTGTTTTTT. The chain joins TRBV6-6 to TRBJ2-2; D gene unclear. CDR1 and CDR2 from the germline V gene are MNHNY and SVGAGI (reference sequence). The CDR3 loop spans 11 amino acids. V lost 7 bases and J lost 9, with 9 bases in between.

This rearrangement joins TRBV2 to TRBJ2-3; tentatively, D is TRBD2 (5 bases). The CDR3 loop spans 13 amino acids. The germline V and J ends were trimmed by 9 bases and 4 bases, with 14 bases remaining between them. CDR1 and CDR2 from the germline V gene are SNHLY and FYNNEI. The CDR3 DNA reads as TGTGCCAGGGGGAGTACGGTGTCAGATACGCAGTATTTT. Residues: CARGSTVSDTQYF.